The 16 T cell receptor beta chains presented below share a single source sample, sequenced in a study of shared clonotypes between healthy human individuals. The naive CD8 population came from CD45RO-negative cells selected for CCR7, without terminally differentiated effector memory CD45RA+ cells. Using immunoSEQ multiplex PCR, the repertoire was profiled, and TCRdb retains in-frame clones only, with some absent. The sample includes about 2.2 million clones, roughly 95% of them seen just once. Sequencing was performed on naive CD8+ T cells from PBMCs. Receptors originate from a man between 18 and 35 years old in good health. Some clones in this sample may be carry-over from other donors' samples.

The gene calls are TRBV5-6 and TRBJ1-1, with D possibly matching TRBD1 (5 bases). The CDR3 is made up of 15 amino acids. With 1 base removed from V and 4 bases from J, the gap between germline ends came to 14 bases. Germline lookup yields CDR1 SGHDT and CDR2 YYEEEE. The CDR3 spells CASSLRTGVVTEAFF. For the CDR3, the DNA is TGTGCCAGCAGCTTGCGTACGGGGGTTGTCACTGAAGCTTTCTTT.

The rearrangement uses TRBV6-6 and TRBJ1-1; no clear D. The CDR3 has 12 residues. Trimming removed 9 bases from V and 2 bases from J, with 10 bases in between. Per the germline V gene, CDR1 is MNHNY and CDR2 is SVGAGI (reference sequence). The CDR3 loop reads CARVGNNTEAFF. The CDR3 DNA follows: TGTGCCAGAGTGGGAAATAACACTGAAGCTTTCTTT.

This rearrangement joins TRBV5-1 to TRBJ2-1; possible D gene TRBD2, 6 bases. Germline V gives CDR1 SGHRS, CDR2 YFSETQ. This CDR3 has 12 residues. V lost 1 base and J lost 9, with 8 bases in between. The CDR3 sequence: CASSLTGSEQFF. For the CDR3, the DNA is TGCGCCAGCAGCTTGACCGGGAGTGAGCAGTTCTTC.

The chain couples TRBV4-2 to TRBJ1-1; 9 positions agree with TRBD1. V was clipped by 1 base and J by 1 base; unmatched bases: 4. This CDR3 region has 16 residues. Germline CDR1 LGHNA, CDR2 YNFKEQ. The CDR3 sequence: CASSQGTGAENTEAFF. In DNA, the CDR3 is TGTGCCAGCAGCCAAGGGACAGGGGCGGAGAACACTGAAGCTTTCTTT.

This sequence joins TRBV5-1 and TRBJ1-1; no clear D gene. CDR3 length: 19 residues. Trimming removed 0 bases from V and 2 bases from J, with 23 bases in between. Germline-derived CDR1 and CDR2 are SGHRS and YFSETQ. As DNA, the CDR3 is TGCGCCAGCAGCTTGGCCATTGGTGTCACCTCACCTGAAAACACTGAAGCTTTCTTT. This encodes CASSLAIGVTSPENTEAFF.

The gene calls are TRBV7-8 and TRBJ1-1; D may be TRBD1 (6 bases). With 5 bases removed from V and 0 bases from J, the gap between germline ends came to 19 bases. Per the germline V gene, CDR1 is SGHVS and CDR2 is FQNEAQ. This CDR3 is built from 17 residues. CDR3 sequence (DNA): TGTGCCAGCAGCGTAACCTTGATAGGGGGAATGAACACTGAAGCTTTCTTT. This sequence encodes CASSVTLIGGMNTEAFF.

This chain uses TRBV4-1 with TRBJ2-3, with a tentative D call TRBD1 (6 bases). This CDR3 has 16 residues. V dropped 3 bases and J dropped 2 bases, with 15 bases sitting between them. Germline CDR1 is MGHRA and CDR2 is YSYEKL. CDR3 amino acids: CASSHSRTETTDTQYF. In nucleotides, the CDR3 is TGCGCCAGCAGCCATTCCCGGACAGAAACCACAGATACGCAGTATTTT.

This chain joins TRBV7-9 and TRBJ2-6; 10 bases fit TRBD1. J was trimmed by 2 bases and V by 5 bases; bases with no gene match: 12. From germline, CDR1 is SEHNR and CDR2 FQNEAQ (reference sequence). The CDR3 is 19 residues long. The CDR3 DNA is TGTGCCAGCAGCCCCCTGACAGGGGGCTATAGGGCTGGGGCCAACGTCCTGACTTTC. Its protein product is CASSPLTGGYRAGANVLTF. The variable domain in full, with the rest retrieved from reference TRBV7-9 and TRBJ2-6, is DTGVSQNPRHKITKRGQNVTFRCDPISEHNRLYWYRQTLGQGPEFLTYFQNEAQLEKSRLLSDRFSAERPKGSFSTLEIQRTEQGDSAMYLCASSPLTGGYRAGANVLTFGAGSRLTVL.

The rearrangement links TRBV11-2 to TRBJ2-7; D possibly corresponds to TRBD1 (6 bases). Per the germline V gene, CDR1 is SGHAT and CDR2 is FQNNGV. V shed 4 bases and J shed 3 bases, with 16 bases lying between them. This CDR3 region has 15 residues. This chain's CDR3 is CASSYSSGRGYEQYF. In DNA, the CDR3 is TGTGCCAGCAGCTACTCATCGGGCAGGGGCTACGAGCAGTACTTC. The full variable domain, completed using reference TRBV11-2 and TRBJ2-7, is EAGVAQSPRYKIIEKRQSVAFWCNPISGHATLYWYQQILGQGPKLLIQFQNNGVVDDSQLPKDRFSAERLKGVDSTLKIQPAKLEDSAVYLCASSYSSGRGYEQYFGPGTRLTVT.

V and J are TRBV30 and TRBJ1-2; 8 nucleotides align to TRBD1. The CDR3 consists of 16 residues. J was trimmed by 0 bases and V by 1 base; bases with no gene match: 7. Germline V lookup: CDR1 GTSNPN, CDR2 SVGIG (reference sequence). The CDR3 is CAWSAPDRASNYGYTF. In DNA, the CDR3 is TGTGCCTGGAGTGCGCCGGACAGGGCTTCTAACTATGGCTACACCTTC. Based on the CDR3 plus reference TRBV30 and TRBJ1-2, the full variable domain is SQTIHQWPATLVQPVGSPLSLECTVEGTSNPNLYWYRQAAGRGLQLLFYSVGIGQISSEVPQNLSASRPQDRQFILSSKKLLLSDSGFYLCAWSAPDRASNYGYTFGSGTRLTVV.

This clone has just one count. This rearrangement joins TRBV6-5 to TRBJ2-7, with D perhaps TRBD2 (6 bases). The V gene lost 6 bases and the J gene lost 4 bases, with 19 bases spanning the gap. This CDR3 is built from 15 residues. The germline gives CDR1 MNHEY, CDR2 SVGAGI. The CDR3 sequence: CASRPRDSLGYEQYF. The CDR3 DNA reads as TGTGCCAGCAGGCCTCGGGACTCCCTAGGGTACGAGCAGTACTTC.

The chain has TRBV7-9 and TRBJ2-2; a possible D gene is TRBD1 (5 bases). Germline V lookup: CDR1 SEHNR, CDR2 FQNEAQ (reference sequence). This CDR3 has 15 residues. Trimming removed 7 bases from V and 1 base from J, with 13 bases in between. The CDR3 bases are TGTGCCAGCACCTCTTCGGACAAGAACACCGGGGAGCTGTTTTTT. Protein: CASTSSDKNTGELFF. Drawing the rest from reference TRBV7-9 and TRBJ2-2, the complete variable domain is DTGVSQNPRHKITKRGQNVTFRCDPISEHNRLYWYRQTLGQGPEFLTYFQNEAQLEKSRLLSDRFSAERPKGSFSTLEIQRTEQGDSAMYLCASTSSDKNTGELFFGEGSRLTVL.

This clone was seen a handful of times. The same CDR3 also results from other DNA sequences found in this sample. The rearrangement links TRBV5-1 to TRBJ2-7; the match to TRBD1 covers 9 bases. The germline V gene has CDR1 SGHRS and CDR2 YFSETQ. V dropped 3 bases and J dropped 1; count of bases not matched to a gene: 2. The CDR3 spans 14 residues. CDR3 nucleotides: TGCGCCAGCAGCTGGGGGACAGGGTCCTACGAGCAGTACTTC. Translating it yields CASSWGTGSYEQYF.

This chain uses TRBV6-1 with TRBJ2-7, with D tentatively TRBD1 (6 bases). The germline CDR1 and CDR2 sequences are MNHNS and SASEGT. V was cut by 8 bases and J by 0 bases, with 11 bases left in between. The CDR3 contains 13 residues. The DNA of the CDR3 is TGTGCCAGCGGGACAAAATTCTCCTACGAGCAGTACTTC. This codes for CASGTKFSYEQYF.

The CDR3 DNA reads as TGTGCCAGCAGGGGGGTCTTCGGGGCGAACACCGGGGAGCTGTTTTTT. Amino acid sequence: CASRGVFGANTGELFF. The chain uses TRBV11-3 and TRBJ2-2, with D possibly being TRBD1 or TRBD2 (5 bases each). The CDR3 length is 16 residues. V lost 6 bases and J 0 bases, leaving 14 bases between the germline ends. CDR1 is SGHNT and CDR2 is YENEEA in the germline V gene.

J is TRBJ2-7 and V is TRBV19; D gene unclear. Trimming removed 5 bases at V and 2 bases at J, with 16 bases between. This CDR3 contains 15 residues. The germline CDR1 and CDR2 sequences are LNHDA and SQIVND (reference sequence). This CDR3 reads CASSPTGREPYEQYF. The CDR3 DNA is TGTGCCAGTAGTCCTACGGGCCGAGAACCCTACGAGCAGTACTTC.